The 26 T cell receptor delta chains below all came from one sample that was sequenced in a study of γδ T cells in repeated Plasmodium falciparum infection. Gammadelta T cells were flow-sorted from PBMC into Vgamma9/Vdelta2+ and Vdelta2-negative populations for bulk analysis. TCRdb fed the multiplex PCR reads to CATT. Altogether 53,000 or so delta-chain clones are present, around 2% being singletons, with the ten largest covering approximately 25%. Sequenced input: gamma-delta T cells from blood. Every receptor here comes from a pool of human donors (malaria-infected and uninfected, not separated).

A remark on this clone: A read error likely explains why the TCRdb protein, taken from a much larger clone, differs from this DNA's translation at residue 18; the protein shown is translated from the DNA. The gene calls are TRDV1 and TRDJ1; 12 positions match TRDD3. TCRdb is silent on the J gene; assignment here came from matching the DNA to germline. The germline V gene has CDR1 TSWWSYY and CDR2 QGS. V gave up 5 bases and J gave up 5 bases; unmatched junction bases: 42. The CDR3 has 27 residues. The CDR3 DNA follows: TGTGCTCTTGGGCGACGCTTTGCCCTCATAGACTTGCAGTACTGGGGGATACCTTTTAGTCCCCTGGATAAACTCATCTTT. Residues: CALGRRFALIDLQYWGIPFSPLDKLIF.

This clone showed up just a few times. This DNA's translation differs at residue 10 from TCRdb's protein, which comes from a much larger clone; a read error is likely, and the protein shown is translated from the DNA. The rearrangement uses TRDV3 and TRDJ1; 8 bases match TRDD3. Here the J gene was assigned by germline matching of the DNA, as TCRdb has none. There are 16 residues in the CDR3. With 2 bases clipped from V and 1 base from J, the junction kept 12 bases outside the gene matches. CDR1 and CDR2 (germline): TVYSNPD, GDNSRS (reference sequence). This CDR3 reads CAFDYWGPAFTDKLIF. In DNA, the CDR3 is TGTGCCTTTGATTACTGGGGGCCAGCGTTCACCGATAAACTCATCTTT.

This clone was counted between two and nine times. The TCRdb protein comes from a much larger clone and disagrees with this DNA's translation at residue 9, likely due to a read error; the protein given here is derived from the DNA. V and J are TRDV1 and TRDJ1, with no clear D. Per germline, CDR1 TSWWSYY and CDR2 QGS. Trimming left V 2 bases short and J 0 bases short, with 16 bases between. The CDR3 length is 17 residues. CDR3 sequence reads: CALGEGYPILYTDKLIF. CDR3 nucleotides: TGTGCTCTTGGGGAAGGCTATCCAATACTCTACACCGATAAACTCATCTTT.

This clone was seen at least ten times. This is likely an artifact of a read error, given a far larger clone one base away. This CDR3 is also generated by other DNA sequences in the sample. The chain uses TRDV1 and TRDJ1; 8 nucleotides line up with TRDD3. Germline CDR1 and CDR2: TSWWSYY and QGS. The CDR3 consists of 19 residues. The CDR3 DNA follows: TGTGCTCTTGGGGAACACGTCCTACTGGGGGGAGCGGATGCCGATAAACTCATTTTT. Translation: CALGEHVLLGGADADKLIF.

This clone was counted only a few times. The mismatch at residue 17 between this DNA's translation and the TCRdb protein of a much larger clone likely reflects a read error; the protein shown is translated from the DNA. This chain links TRDV1 with TRDJ1; 10 nucleotides align to TRDD3. No J gene is reported in TCRdb; it was inferred here by comparing the DNA with germline. The CDR3 is made up of 22 amino acids. Germline lookup yields CDR1 TSWWSYY and CDR2 QGS. With V trimmed by 2 bases and J by 3 bases, 24 bases remained unmatched. CDR3 in amino acids: CALGESPTNALWGIFGADKLIF. In DNA, the CDR3 is TGTGCTCTTGGGGAATCTCCCACCAACGCCCTCTGGGGGATATTTGGGGCCGATAAACTCATCTTT.

This clone showed up just a few times. The amino acid sequence in TCRdb belongs to a much larger clone and departs from this DNA's translation at residue 3, likely a sequencing read error; the sequence shown is translated from the DNA. The genes are TRDV2 and TRDJ1; no firm D call. TCRdb carries no J gene annotation; the J gene was assigned here by matching the DNA with germline. Germline lookup yields CDR1 GEAIGNYY and CDR2 EKD. CDR3 length: 13 amino acids. This chain's CDR3 is CARDGGATDKLIF. In nucleotides, the CDR3 is TGTGCCCGTGACGGAGGGGCCACCGATAAACTCATCTTT.

In regard to this clone: TCRdb's protein for this DNA is that of a much larger clone and differs from the translation at residue 15, likely a read error; the protein shown is the DNA translation. The rearrangement links TRDV3 to TRDJ1, with 12 bases matching TRDD3. From germline, CDR1 is TVYSNPD and CDR2 GDNSRS (reference sequence). Losses at the gene ends were 2 bases for V and 0 bases for J; bases not matched to a gene: 31. The CDR3 is 24 amino acids. For the CDR3, the DNA is TGTGCCTTTGTCATCGCTCCGAAACTATCTACTGGGGGATACAGGCCTCTCTACACCGATAAACTCATCTTT. It yields the protein CAFVIAPKLSTGGYRPLYTDKLIF. The whole variable domain, remainder taken from reference TRDV3 and TRDJ1, is CDKVTQSSPDQTVASGSEVVLLCTYDTVYSNPDLFWYRIRPDYSFQFVFYGDNSRSEGADFTQGRFSVKHILTQKAFHLVISPVRTEDSATYYCAFVIAPKLSTGGYRPLYTDKLIFGKGTRVTVEP.

There are a few counts of this clone. The TCRdb record carries a much larger clone's protein, which differs from this DNA's translation at residue 14; a read error is the likely cause, and the protein listed here is the DNA translation. The chain has TRDV1 and TRDJ1; TRDD2 matches at 9 bases. The J gene, not given by TCRdb, was assigned here from a germline match of the nucleotide sequence. The junction had 20 bases not matched to a gene; V was cut back by 5 bases and J by 1 base. This CDR3 has 20 amino acids. Germline V lookup: CDR1 TSWWSYY, CDR2 QGS. CDR3 sequence reads: CALGTPSFLRRLGTTDKLIF. The CDR3 bases are TGTGCTCTTGGGACCCCCTCCTTCCTACGCCGGCTGGGGACCACCGATAAACTCATCTTT.

With respect to this clone: The TCRdb protein comes from a much larger clone and disagrees with this DNA's translation at residue 28, likely due to a read error; the protein given here is derived from the DNA. The J segment was not called; the V segment is TRDV1; TRDD3 reflects the table's D call only, with no check against the DNA. The CDR3 has 29 amino acids. Per the germline V gene, CDR1 is TSWWSYY and CDR2 is QGS. CDR3 region: CALGETVGFLWYWGPRPLSQLLYTDKLTF. As DNA, the CDR3 is TGTGCTCTTGGGGAAACTGTCGGCTTCCTTTGGTACTGGGGGCCCCGGCCCTTGTCCCAGCTTTTGTACACCGATAAACTCACCTTT.

The chain is built from TRDV2 and TRDJ1; 8 nucleotides match TRDD3. TCRdb records no J gene; here it was assigned by comparing the DNA to germline. The V gene's germline CDR1 is GEAIGNYY and CDR2 EKD. The V and J ends lost 0 bases and 0 bases, in that order; junction bases with no gene match: 11. The CDR3 consists of 18 residues. CDR3 coding DNA: TGTGCCTGTGACACCGTTTCTGGGGGACCCGACTACACCGATAAACTCATCTTT. It yields the protein CACDTVSGGPDYTDKLIF.

This clone was seen only a few times. TCRdb assigns this DNA the protein of a much larger clone, which departs from its translation at residue 7; this likely reflects a read error, and the protein shown comes from translating the DNA. The chain is built from TRDV1 and TRDJ1, with a tentative D call TRDD2 (9 bases). TCRdb supplies no J gene; here it was assigned by aligning the nucleotide sequence to germline. Germline CDR1 is TSWWSYY and CDR2 is QGS. The germline V and J ends were trimmed by 0 bases and 0 bases, with 41 bases remaining between them. This CDR3 contains 26 residues. The CDR3 DNA follows: TGTGCTCTTGGGGAACTGACCCTTTCCCCTTCCTACATCGAGGGATACGCCAAACAGTACACCGATAAACTCATCTTT. It yields the protein CALGELTLSPSYIEGYAKQYTDKLIF.

This clone occurred a few times. TCRdb's protein for this DNA is that of a much larger clone and differs from the translation at residue 12, likely a read error; the protein shown is the DNA translation. V gene TRDV2 combines with J gene TRDJ1; D is possibly TRDD3 (6 bases). The J gene is absent in TCRdb and was assigned here via DNA matching to germline. Germline-derived CDR1 and CDR2 are GEAIGNYY and EKD. The CDR3 contains 16 residues. The CDR3 region is CACDTVGGQDTGKLIF. As DNA, the CDR3 is TGTGCCTGTGACACCGTTGGGGGTCAAGACACCGGTAAACTCATCTTT.

To note about this clone: TCRdb shows a much larger clone's protein in place of this DNA's translation, and the two differ at residue 14, likely through a read error; the protein shown is translated from the DNA. The chain links TRDV1 to TRDJ1, with TRDD3 matching 8 bases. The J gene is not listed in TCRdb, so it was assigned here from a DNA match to germline. J lost 4 bases, V lost 0 bases, and 31 bases had no gene match. Germline V gene sequence: CDR1 TSWWSYY, CDR2 QGS. The CDR3 consists of 24 residues. The CDR3 reads CALGELDQLRTWGTRAGQIDKLIF. CDR3 nucleotide sequence: TGTGCTCTTGGGGAACTGGACCAACTACGCACCTGGGGGACACGCGCTGGTCAAATCGATAAACTCATCTTT.

Note on this clone: A much more abundant neighbour one base away suggests this may be a read error. The genes are TRDV1 and TRDJ1; 12 nucleotides agree with TRDD3. The CDR3 runs to 25 residues. From germline, CDR1 is TSWWSYY and CDR2 QGS. This CDR3 is CALGELHPFLTAYWGIPVYTDKFIF. The CDR3 DNA reads as TGTGCTCTTGGGGAACTCCATCCCTTCCTCACTGCGTACTGGGGGATACCTGTTTACACCGATAAATTCATCTTT.

Concerning this clone: One base separates it from a far larger clone, so it is likely a read error. Other nucleotide sequences in the sample specify the same CDR3. The chain is built from TRDV1 and TRDJ1; 11 positions match TRDD3. In the absence of a J gene in TCRdb, the DNA was matched to germline to assign it here. The CDR3 totals 24 residues. In germline, CDR1 is TSWWSYY, CDR2 QGS. The V and J ends lost 5 bases and 0 bases, in that order; junction bases with no gene match: 29. The CDR3 coding sequence is TGTGCTCTTGGGCACTACATACCCGTCTTCGACTGGGGGATAGTGGACCTGTACACCGATAAACTCATCTTT. It is translated as CALGHYIPVFDWGIVDLYTDKLIF.

On this clone itself: The mismatch at residue 14 between this DNA's translation and the TCRdb protein of a much larger clone likely reflects a read error; the protein shown is translated from the DNA. The CDR3 region is CALGDLTIFLPWGRIALTAQLFF. CDR3 in DNA: TGTGCTCTTGGGGATCTAACGATCTTCCTACCGTGGGGGCGTATAGCTTTGACAGCACAACTCTTCTTT. The rearrangement uses TRDV1 and TRDJ2, with TRDD2 identical over 8 bases. V dropped 3 bases and J dropped 0; count of bases not matched to a gene: 24. Per germline, CDR1 TSWWSYY and CDR2 QGS. The CDR3 extends over 23 amino acids.

The rearrangement uses TRAV38-2/DV8 and TRDJ1; 8 nucleotides agree with TRDD3. The J gene, missing from TCRdb, was assigned here through DNA to germline matching. The CDR3 covers 22 residues. Losses at the gene ends were 1 base for V and 0 bases for J; bases not matched to a gene: 23. Germline V lookup: CDR1 TSESDYY, CDR2 QEAYKQQN. CDR3 sequence (DNA): TGTGCTTATAGGAGCCGCCGACCCCAAACCGCCCGGGGATACTTGTACACCGATAAACTCATCTTT. The encoded protein is CAYRSRRPQTARGYLYTDKLIF.

In the case of this clone: Since a far larger clone is one base different, this is likely a read error. This same CDR3 is encoded by further DNA sequences in the sample. The V gene is TRDV3, the J gene TRDJ1, with D perhaps matching TRDD3 (9 bases). TCRdb lists no J gene, so it was determined here by aligning the DNA to germline. The CDR3 totals 22 residues. The germline CDR1 and CDR2 sequences are TVYSNPD and GDNSRS (reference sequence). V shed 1 base and J shed 0 bases, with 36 bases lying between them. DNA of the CDR3: TGTGCCTTTAAGGCCTTCCTAGATTTTATTTACTGGGGGACGTCATACACCGATAAACTCATCTTT. It yields the protein CAFKAFLDFIYWGTSYTDKLIF.

This clone was found many times. The TCRdb record carries a much larger clone's protein, which differs from this DNA's translation at residue 16; a read error is the likely cause, and the protein listed here is the DNA translation. The J segment was not called; the V segment is TRDV2; the table's D call of TRDD3 was not tested on the DNA. This CDR3 has 17 residues. Germline V gene sequence: CDR1 GEAIGNYY, CDR2 EKD. Here the CDR3 DNA reads TGTGCCTGTGACATTCTGGGGGATTCCCCGTACACCGATAAACTCACCTTT. Translating gives CACDILGDSPYTDKLTF.

This clone has more than one count but fewer than ten. Only one base separates this from a far larger clonotype, so it likely reflects a read error. Additional DNA sequences in this sample encode the identical CDR3. The chain combines TRDV1 with TRDJ1; D not certain. Here the J gene came from matching the DNA to germline, since TCRdb omits it. This CDR3 comprises 13 residues. V dropped 6 bases and J dropped 5 bases, with 13 bases sitting between them. Germline V gene sequence: CDR1 TSWWSYY, CDR2 QGS. The CDR3 loop reads CALGNVFGDKLIF. In nucleotides, the CDR3 is TGTGCTCTTGGTAACGTGTTTGGTGATAAACTCATCTTT.

This clone was seen ten or more times. TCRdb shows a much larger clone's protein in place of this DNA's translation, and the two differ at residue 19, likely through a read error; the protein shown is translated from the DNA. The CDR3 nucleotides read TGTGCTCTTGGGGAACTAGGACTTCCTACATGGGGGATACGAGGGGTCGATAAACCCATCTTT. Translated, it gives CALGELGLPTWGIRGVDKPIF. The chain joins TRDV1 to TRDJ1; 11 positions agree with TRDD3. CDR3 length: 21 amino acids. Germline V gene lookup returns CDR1 TSWWSYY and CDR2 QGS.

As regards this clone: It is likely a read error: a sequence one base away is far more abundant. Other DNA sequences within the sample encode an identical CDR3. This rearrangement joins TRAV38-2/DV8 to TRDJ1; tentative D call: TRDD3 (6 bases). Germline CDR1 and CDR2: TSESDYY and QEAYKQQN. This CDR3 spans 13 amino acids. As DNA, the CDR3 is TGTGCTTATAGGGGATACTACACTGATAAACTCATCTTT. It translates to CAYRGYYTDKLIF.

This clone appeared a few times. The protein that TCRdb holds for this DNA derives from a much larger clone and differs from the translated DNA at residue 13, which likely indicates a read error; the protein shown here is translated from the DNA. The V and J genes are TRDV2 and TRDJ1, with no clear D. The J gene was missing in TCRdb and was found by matching the end of the DNA to germline. With 0 bases removed from V and 3 bases from J, the gap between germline ends came to 34 bases. The CDR3 is 22 residues long. Germline V gives CDR1 GEAIGNYY, CDR2 EKD. The CDR3 DNA is TGTGCCTGTGACACCGCTTTGGTCTCAGTGGTCGTGAAGGACTATAGAGCCGATAAACTCATCTTT. Its protein is CACDTALVSVVVKDYRADKLIF.

This clone occurred a few times. This may be a read error: a much more frequent sequence differs by one nucleotide. Other DNA sequences of this sample code for an identical CDR3. The chain combines TRDV2 with TRDJ1, with 9 bases lining up with TRDD3. TCRdb does not report a J gene; here it was assigned by matching the DNA to germline references. The CDR3 contains 22 residues. With 3 bases clipped from V and 0 bases from J, the junction kept 25 bases outside the gene matches. The germline V gene encodes CDR1 GEAIGNYY and CDR2 EKD. The chain's CDR3 is CACDPIPSNWGTTQPYTDKLIF. Here the CDR3 DNA reads TGTGCCTGTGACCCAATCCCCTCGAACTGGGGGACTACCCAACCTTACACCGATAAACTCATCTTT.

A word on this clone: A far larger clone differs by one base, so this is likely a read error. Distinct nucleotide sequences in the sample also encode this CDR3. The V call is TRDV1, the J call TRDJ2, with 7 bases fitting TRDD3. The J gene, missing from TCRdb, was assigned here through DNA to germline matching. This CDR3 region has 20 residues. Per the germline V gene, CDR1 is TSWWSYY and CDR2 is QGS. V was pared by 1 base and J by 0 bases, with 14 bases of the junction left unmatched. The CDR3 here is CALGEPLSAGGFTLTAQLFF. The CDR3 coding sequence is TGTGCTCTTGGGGAACCCCTGTCAGCTGGGGGTTTCACTTTGACAGCACAACTCTTCTTT.

To note about this clone: The protein that TCRdb holds for this DNA derives from a much larger clone and differs from the translated DNA at residue 3, which likely indicates a read error; the protein shown here is translated from the DNA. The rearrangement joins TRDV2 to TRDJ1; 13 bases align to TRDD3. The J gene, absent from TCRdb, was called here by matching the DNA to germline. CDR1 and CDR2 (germline): GEAIGNYY, EKD. The CDR3 has 17 residues. The CDR3 reads CAYDTVTGGYAPVPLIF. CDR3 DNA sequence: TGTGCCTATGACACCGTGACTGGGGGATACGCGCCCGTTCCACTCATCTTT.